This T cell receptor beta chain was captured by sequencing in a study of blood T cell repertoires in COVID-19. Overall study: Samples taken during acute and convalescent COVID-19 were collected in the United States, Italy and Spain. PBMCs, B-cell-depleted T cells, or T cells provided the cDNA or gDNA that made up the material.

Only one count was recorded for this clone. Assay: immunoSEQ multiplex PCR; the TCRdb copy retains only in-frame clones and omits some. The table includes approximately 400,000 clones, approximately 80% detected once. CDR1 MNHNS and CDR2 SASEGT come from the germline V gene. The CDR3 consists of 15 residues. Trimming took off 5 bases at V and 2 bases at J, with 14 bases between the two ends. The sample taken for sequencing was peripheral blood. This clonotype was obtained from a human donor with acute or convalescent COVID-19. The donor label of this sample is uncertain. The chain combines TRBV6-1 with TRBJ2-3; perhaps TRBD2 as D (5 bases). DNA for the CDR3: TGTGCCAGCAGTCGGGCCGGGAAGAACACAGATACGCAGTATTTT. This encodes CASSRAGKNTDTQYF.